The 13 T cell receptor beta chains below were found in one sample sequenced in a study of blood T cell repertoires in COVID-19. Libraries were prepared by immunoSEQ multiplex PCR; TCRdb keeps only in-frame clonotypes and omits some of them. The data contain 70,000 to 90,000 clones, 65% to 90% of them seen just once; the ten biggest clones take up about 7.7%. The specimen was peripheral blood. The receptors shown here come from a man aged 60 to 75 with acute or convalescent COVID-19.

This chain links TRBV7-6 with TRBJ2-5; 12 nucleotides line up with TRBD2. CDR3 size: 17 residues. Per germline, CDR1 SGHVS and CDR2 FNYEAQ. V lost 6 bases and J lost 0; bases outside the gene matches: 8. Here the CDR3 DNA reads TGTGCCAGCAGTTTACTAGCGGGGGGACCGTACCAAGAGACCCAGTACTTC. This sequence encodes CASSLLAGGPYQETQYF.

The chain links TRBV10-2 to TRBJ1-4; possible D gene TRBD1, 6 bases. Germline V gives CDR1 WSHSY, CDR2 SAAADI. This CDR3 has 14 amino acids. V lost 2 bases and J lost 8, with 12 bases in between. Here the CDR3 reads CASSEEAGAEKLFF. The CDR3 DNA follows: TGCGCCAGCAGTGAGGAGGCAGGGGCCGAAAAACTGTTTTTT.

V gene TRBV3-1 (or the pseudogene TRBV3-2) combines with J gene TRBJ2-1, with D unresolved. This CDR3 has 12 amino acids. Germline CDR1 and CDR2: LGHDT and YNNKEL (reference sequence). With 4 bases removed from V and 9 bases from J, the gap between germline ends came to 10 bases. The CDR3: CASSLYSLEQFF. Here the CDR3 DNA reads TGTGCCAGCAGCCTGTACTCCCTTGAGCAGTTCTTC.

This sequence joins TRBV9 and TRBJ2-2; D unclear. V was pared by 5 bases and J by 1 base, with 12 bases between. There are 15 residues in the CDR3. The germline gives CDR1 SGDLS, CDR2 YYNGEE. The CDR3: CASRRDLLNTGELFF. The CDR3 DNA is TGTGCCAGCAGACGTGACTTGTTGAACACCGGGGAGCTGTTTTTT.

DNA of the CDR3: TGCGCCAGCAGCTTGGAACTAGCGGGGAGCGCGAACACCGGGGAGCTGTTTTTT. Amino acid sequence: CASSLELAGSANTGELFF. The chain employs TRBV5-1 and TRBJ2-2, with TRBD2 identical over 10 bases. The CDR3 runs to 18 residues. V dropped 0 bases and J dropped 0; count of bases not matched to a gene: 5. Germline V gene data show CDR1 as SGHRS and CDR2 as YFSETQ.

This chain connects TRBV13 to TRBJ1-2, with a possible D match to TRBD1 (6 bases). Trimming shortened V by 1 base and J by 2 bases, and 11 bases separated the two germline ends. CDR1 and CDR2 from the germline V gene are PRHDT and FYEKMQ (reference sequence). The CDR3 loop spans 15 amino acids. CDR3 in DNA: TGTGCCAGCAGCTTAGCGGCGCAGGGGAACTATGGCTACACCTTC. As protein: CASSLAAQGNYGYTF. The whole variable domain, remainder taken from reference TRBV13 and TRBJ1-2, is AAGVIQSPRHLIKEKRETATLKCYPIPRHDTVYWYQQGPGQDPQFLISFYEKMQSDKGSIPDRFSAQQFSDYHSELNMSSLELGDSALYFCASSLAAQGNYGYTFGSGTRLTVV.

The chain couples TRBV19 to TRBJ1-5; D call uncertain. The length of the CDR3 is 18 residues. The germline V gene encodes CDR1 LNHDA and CDR2 SQIVND (reference sequence). V was cut by 2 bases and J by 3 bases, with 20 bases left in between. Written as DNA, the CDR3 is TGTGCCAGTAGTATAATTTTCGGACTTGGCAGAAACAATCAGCCCCAGCATTTT. This translates into CASSIIFGLGRNNQPQHF.

This clone came up a few times. The J gene is TRBJ1-4, the V gene TRBV27; D is uncertain. The V end lost 3 bases, the J end lost 8 bases, and 13 bases lay between the germline ends. Germline values: CDR1 MNHEY, CDR2 SMNVEV (reference sequence). The CDR3 spans 14 residues. The CDR3 reads CASSLGPLGEKLFF. The DNA of the CDR3 is TGTGCCAGCAGTTTGGGCCCACTAGGGGAAAAACTGTTTTTT.

The rearrangement links TRBV6-6 to TRBJ1-5; D is perhaps TRBD1 (5 bases). V was trimmed by 1 base and J by 1 base, leaving 5 bases between them. Germline V gene data show CDR1 as MNHNY and CDR2 as SVGAGI (reference sequence). CDR3 length: 14 residues. CDR3 amino acids: CASSYWGSNQPQHF. The DNA for the CDR3 is TGTGCCAGCAGTTACTGGGGCAGCAATCAGCCCCAGCATTTT.

This rearrangement joins TRBV5-1 to TRBJ2-2; 9 positions agree with TRBD1. CDR3 length equals 15 residues. The germline V gene encodes CDR1 SGHRS and CDR2 YFSETQ. V was pared by 4 bases and J by 3 bases, with 4 bases of the junction left unmatched. The chain's CDR3 is CASSGRDRDTGELFF. The CDR3 DNA follows: TGCGCCAGCAGCGGCCGGGACAGGGACACCGGGGAGCTGTTTTTT.

This chain connects TRBV12-3 or TRBV12-4 to TRBJ1-1; possible D gene TRBD1, 5 bases. V lost 6 bases and J 1 base, leaving 9 bases between the germline ends. The CDR3 extends over 13 amino acids. CDR3 bases: TGTGCCAGCAGGCCGGGGGGGAACACTGAAGCTTTCTTT. This gives the protein CASRPGGNTEAFF.

This rearrangement joins TRBV30 to TRBJ1-2; TRBD1 matches 9 bases. V lost 6 bases to trimming and J lost 5 bases; unmatched junction nucleotides: 7. CDR1 and CDR2 (germline): GTSNPN, SVGIG (reference sequence). The CDR3 consists of 13 residues. The CDR3 nucleotides read TGTGCCTGCAAAGGGACAGGGCGGTATGGCTACACCTTC. Translating it yields CACKGTGRYGYTF.

This clone occurred once. This chain uses TRBV13 with TRBJ1-1; maybe TRBD1 (5 bases). Between the trimmed V and J ends, which lost 7 bases and 0 bases, there was a span of 9 bases. There are 13 residues in the CDR3. Germline CDR1 is PRHDT and CDR2 is FYEKMQ (reference sequence). The CDR3 spells CASNQGLNTEAFF. In DNA form, the CDR3 reads TGTGCCAGCAATCAGGGATTGAACACTGAAGCTTTCTTT.